Following are 25 T cell receptor beta chains from one sample sequenced in a study of T cell repertoires in cytomegalovirus infection. Each CDR3 protein gets one entry after TCRdb re-called the reads with MiXCR. The data contain about 230,000 distinct CDR3 sequences, approximately 7% of them singletons. Specimen: PBMCs. Every receptor here comes from a human donor in good health (CMV status not recorded). Some clones in this sample may be carry-over from other donors' samples.

This clonotype was detected many times. The V gene is TRBV14, the J gene TRBJ1-6, with 7 bases that match TRBD1. Trimming at V came to 4 bases and at J to 0 bases, leaving 12 bases not matched to a gene. There are 19 residues in the CDR3. Per germline, CDR1 SGHDN and CDR2 FVKESK. CDR3 DNA sequence: TGTGCCAGCAGCCTCACAGGGGTCTTCACAAGCTCCTATAATTCACCCCTCCACTTT. Translating gives CASSLTGVFTSSYNSPLHF.

The sample holds many counts of this clonotype. The V and J genes are TRBV2 and TRBJ2-1; D gene unclear. The CDR3 totals 16 residues. The germline V gene has CDR1 SNHLY and CDR2 FYNNEI. The V end lost 0 bases, the J end lost 2 bases, and 11 bases lay between the germline ends. DNA of the CDR3: TGTGCCAGCAGTGAAGCGGCTAGACCCCCCTACAATGAGCAGTTCTTC. It translates to CASSEAARPPYNEQFF. The variable domain in full, with the rest retrieved from reference TRBV2 and TRBJ2-1, is EPEVTQTPSHQVTQMGQEVILRCVPISNHLYFYWYRQILGQKVEFLVSFYNNEISEKSEIFDDQFSVERPDGSNFTLKIRSTKLEDSAMYFCASSEAARPPYNEQFFGPGTRLTVL.

This clonotype was detected ten times or more. The V and J genes are TRBV5-1 and TRBJ1-2; D perhaps matches TRBD1 (5 bases). Germline assignment: CDR1 SGHRS and CDR2 YFSETQ. V lost 4 bases, J lost 6 bases, and 19 bases lay in between. CDR3 length equals 15 residues. This chain's CDR3 is CASSPAGHDGNGYTF. For the CDR3, the DNA is TGCGCCAGCAGCCCCGCGGGGCACGATGGAAATGGCTACACCTTC.

This clonotype has at least ten counts. This chain joins TRBV7-2 and TRBJ2-1; 10 positions match TRBD2. This CDR3 is built from 16 residues. CDR1 is SGHTA and CDR2 is FQGNSA in the germline V gene. V lost 5 bases to trimming and J lost 5 bases; unmatched junction nucleotides: 9. The CDR3 here is CASSVSLAGADNEQFF. CDR3 DNA sequence: TGTGCCAGCAGCGTGAGTCTAGCGGGGGCTGACAATGAGCAGTTCTTC.

This clonotype was counted many times. This chain links TRBV20-1 with TRBJ2-7; 9 bases agree with TRBD1. This CDR3 spans 14 amino acids. With V trimmed by 5 bases and J by 7 bases, 12 bases remained unmatched. Germline CDR1 reads DFQATT; CDR2 reads SNEGSKA (reference sequence). The CDR3 loop is CSAGGTGRGQEQYF. In nucleotides, the CDR3 is TGCAGTGCTGGCGGGACAGGGCGTGGTCAAGAGCAGTACTTC.

This clonotype was seen many times. As DNA, the CDR3 is TGCAGTGCTAGTACCCCTGGGACGCTCGGAGTCTACAATGAGCAGTTCTTC. Translating it yields CSASTPGTLGVYNEQFF. J is TRBJ2-1 and V is TRBV20-1, with D possibly called TRBD1 or TRBD2 (5 bases each). V dropped 3 bases and J dropped 3 bases, with 21 bases sitting between them. Germline V gene data show CDR1 as DFQATT and CDR2 as SNEGSKA (reference sequence). This CDR3 spans 17 amino acids.

In its sample, this clonotype was seen many times. V usage is TRBV7-3 and J usage is TRBJ2-2; D not certain. The germline V gene has CDR1 SGHTA and CDR2 FQGTGA. The CDR3 has 12 amino acids. V dropped 10 bases and J dropped 6 bases, with 12 bases sitting between them. In nucleotides, the CDR3 is TGTGCCAAGGAACACTTCGCCGGGGAGCTGTTTTTT. Translation gives CAKEHFAGELFF. The entire variable domain, with the rest obtained from reference TRBV7-3 and TRBJ2-2, is as follows: GAGVSQTPSNKVTEKGKYVELRCDPISGHTALYWYRQSLGQGPEFLIYFQGTGAADDSGLPNDRFFAVRPEGSVSTLKIQRTERGDSAVYLCAKEHFAGELFFGEGSRLTVL.

At least ten counts were recorded for this clonotype. V gene TRBV6-2 or TRBV6-3 combines with J gene TRBJ2-7, with 7 bases identical to TRBD1. The CDR3 runs 16 residues. CDR1 and CDR2 from the germline V gene are MNHEY and SVGEGT. With 6 bases clipped from V and 4 bases from J, the junction kept 15 bases outside the gene matches. The CDR3 spells CASRTALGDSFYEQYF. Here the CDR3 DNA reads TGTGCCAGCAGGACCGCGCTCGGGGACAGTTTTTACGAGCAGTACTTC.

This clonotype was seen a handful of times. CDR3: CASSHSGFDNEQFF. In nucleotides, the CDR3 is TGTGCCAGCAGCCACAGCGGGTTCGACAATGAGCAGTTCTTC. The chain carries TRBV3-1 and TRBJ2-1; D is possibly TRBD2 (6 bases). With 3 bases removed from V and 5 bases from J, the gap between germline ends came to 11 bases. The CDR3 is 14 amino acids. Germline assignment: CDR1 LGHDT and CDR2 YNNKEL (reference sequence).

Regarding this clonotype: The CDR3 carries no conserved terminal phenylalanine or tryptophan, so it likely arises from a read error. The DNA is left out, because the CDR3 cannot be placed on it with certainty; the CDR3 is given as TCRdb lists it. The rearrangement links TRBV5-1 to TRBJ2-1. Ends included, the CDR3 has 14 residues. Looked up from germline, CDR1 is SGHRS and CDR2 is YFSETQ. This CDR3 is CASSFQGSYNERFC.

In its sample, this clonotype was seen many times. This chain uses TRBV7-9 with TRBJ2-7; TRBD1 matches 8 bases. This CDR3 contains 14 residues. CDR1 is SEHNR, CDR2 FQNEAQ, per germline (reference sequence). V was pared by 5 bases and J by 6 bases, with 9 bases of the junction left unmatched. The DNA for the CDR3 is TGTGCCAGCAGCGGGGGACAGGTATTTGCCGAGCAGTACTTC. This gives the protein CASSGGQVFAEQYF.

There are many counts of this clonotype. The chain uses TRBV6-5 and TRBJ2-6; D uncertain. The germline V gene has CDR1 MNHEY and CDR2 SVGAGI. With 0 bases removed from V and 0 bases from J, the gap between germline ends came to 6 bases. CDR3 length equals 16 residues. The CDR3 DNA reads as TGTGCCAGCAGTTACTCGCCCGACTCTGGGGCCAACGTCCTGACTTTC. Its translation is CASSYSPDSGANVLTF.

This chain's CDR3 is CASSLTAGSATNEKLFF. In DNA, the CDR3 is TGCGCCAGCAGCTTGACGGCAGGGAGCGCAACTAATGAAAAACTGTTTTTT. The V gene is TRBV5-1, the J gene TRBJ1-4; D is perhaps TRBD1 (5 bases). Germline-derived CDR1 and CDR2 are SGHRS and YFSETQ. Trimming removed 1 base from V and 0 bases from J, with 13 bases in between. This CDR3 region has 17 residues.

This clonotype was counted ten times or more. V is TRBV11-2 and J is TRBJ2-1, with TRBD1 identical over 7 bases. With V trimmed by 7 bases and J by 4 bases, 16 bases remained unmatched. The germline V gene encodes CDR1 SGHAT and CDR2 FQNNGV. The length of the CDR3 is 17 residues. The CDR3 DNA reads TGTGCCAGCACCCAGAAACGACAGGGAAGGATTTACAATGAGCAGTTCTTC. Translating it yields CASTQKRQGRIYNEQFF.

Many counts were recorded for this clonotype. This chain joins TRBV3-1 and TRBJ1-2, with D uncertain. The length of the CDR3 is 13 residues. V was clipped by 7 bases and J by 2 bases, with 11 bases between them. CDR1 LGHDT and CDR2 YNNKEL come from the germline V gene (reference sequence). CDR3 in amino acids: CASTPDGNYGYTF. CDR3 DNA: TGTGCCAGCACCCCGGACGGGAACTATGGCTACACCTTC.

This clonotype occurred many times. This chain joins TRBV7-2 and TRBJ1-1, with 9 bases lining up with TRBD1. V lost 3 bases and J lost 4; bases outside the gene matches: 6. Looked up from germline, CDR1 is SGHTA and CDR2 is FQGNSA. The CDR3 runs 15 residues. The CDR3 DNA sequence: TGTGCCAGCAGCTTTTCCGGGACAGGGCCCACTGAAGCTTTCTTT. It translates to CASSFSGTGPTEAFF.

This clonotype was recorded many times. The chain joins TRBV7-2 to TRBJ1-1; tentatively, D is TRBD1 (5 bases). The V end lost 4 bases, the J end lost 1 base, and 16 bases lay between the germline ends. In germline, CDR1 is SGHTA, CDR2 FQGNSA. The CDR3 spans 16 residues. The CDR3 nucleotides are TGTGCCAGCAGCTCTCTAGCGACAGTGCCGAACACTGAAGCTTTCTTT. It translates to CASSSLATVPNTEAFF.

The chain links TRBV25-1 to TRBJ1-1; D may be TRBD1 (5 bases). CDR1 MGHDK and CDR2 SYGVNS come from the germline V gene. Trimming removed 5 bases at V and 2 bases at J, with 18 bases between. The CDR3 is made up of 16 amino acids. CDR3 DNA sequence: TGTGCCAGCAGTACCATAACGGGACTTAGCAACACTGAAGCTTTCTTT. Protein sequence: CASSTITGLSNTEAFF. Drawing the rest from reference TRBV25-1 and TRBJ1-1, the complete variable domain is EADIYQTPRYLVIGTGKKITLECSQTMGHDKMYWYQQDPGMELHLIHYSYGVNSTEKGDLSSESTVSRIRTEHFPLTLESARPSHTSQYLCASSTITGLSNTEAFFGQGTRLTVV.

This clonotype has ten or more counts. The rearrangement uses TRBV6-5 and TRBJ2-1; D is unresolved. With 0 bases removed from V and 3 bases from J, the gap between germline ends came to 9 bases. The germline CDR1 and CDR2 sequences are MNHEY and SVGAGI. CDR3 size: 15 residues. CDR3 protein: CASSYSMDGYNEQFF. CDR3 bases: TGTGCCAGCAGTTACTCGATGGACGGCTACAATGAGCAGTTCTTC.

This clonotype has at least ten counts. This chain uses TRBV7-6 with TRBJ2-7; D remains ambiguous. With 1 base removed from V and 3 bases from J, the gap between germline ends came to 10 bases. CDR3 length: 14 amino acids. From germline, CDR1 is SGHVS and CDR2 FNYEAQ. CDR3 sequence (DNA): TGTGCCAGCAGCTTAGGGCACAAACTCTACGAGCAGTACTTC. Amino acids: CASSLGHKLYEQYF.

This clonotype was recorded many times. The chain links TRBV11-3 to TRBJ1-1; D not certain. V was cut by 0 bases and J by 7 bases, with 9 bases left in between. CDR3 length: 13 amino acids. From germline, CDR1 is SGHNT and CDR2 YENEEA. In DNA form, the CDR3 reads TGTGCCAGCAGCTTAGATTCGGACGGTGAAGCTTTCTTT. Its translation: CASSLDSDGEAFF.

This clonotype showed up many times. J is TRBJ2-2 and V is TRBV7-3, with a possible D match to TRBD2 (5 bases). The ends were cut back, 5 bases at V and 8 bases at J, with 12 bases in the middle. The V gene's germline CDR1 is SGHTA and CDR2 FQGTGA. This CDR3 is 13 amino acids long. In nucleotides, the CDR3 is TGTGCCAGCAGCCTAGAGGGTGGAGGGGAGCTGTTTTTT. Its translation is CASSLEGGGELFF.

This clonotype was picked up many times. This sequence joins TRBV7-9 and TRBJ1-2; no clear D. The germline gives CDR1 SEHNR, CDR2 FQNEAQ (reference sequence). The V end was cut by 1 base, the J end by 8 bases, with 14 bases between. The CDR3 runs to 14 residues. CDR3 sequence reads: CASSLGSPLVGYTF. DNA of the CDR3: TGTGCCAGCAGCTTAGGGTCCCCCTTGGTGGGCTACACCTTC.

V usage is TRBV7-9 and J usage is TRBJ2-2; D is unclear. Between the trimmed V and J ends, which lost 5 bases and 2 bases, there was a span of 9 bases. The germline CDR1 and CDR2 sequences are SEHNR and FQNEAQ (reference sequence). The CDR3 totals 14 residues. The CDR3 sequence: CASSTPSNTGELFF. The CDR3 nucleotides read TGTGCCAGCAGCACTCCCTCTAACACCGGGGAGCTGTTTTTT.

This clonotype showed up many times. This rearrangement joins TRBV7-2 to TRBJ1-2; the match to TRBD1 covers 8 bases. The length of the CDR3 is 15 residues. CDR1 SGHTA and CDR2 FQGNSA come from the germline V gene. The ends lost 8 bases at V and 8 bases at J; junction bases unmatched: 16. CDR3 sequence: CASLQSPDRVHGYTF. The CDR3 nucleotides are TGTGCCAGCCTCCAATCGCCGGACAGGGTTCACGGCTACACCTTC.